The source of this TCR beta chain is a study of blood T cells in healthy people across ages. Points from the study as a whole: The unsorted PBMCs prevented any conclusive comparison of naive versus antigen-experienced cells. Researchers report that TCR beta diversity correlated strongly with naive T cell percentage.

The study drew donors from healthy Caucasian individuals in Russia aged roughly 6 to 100. The second PCR ran about 6 to 12 cycles with a sample-barcoded 5' primer and J-beta primers. The study obtained at least 2.5 million CDR3-containing paired-end reads from every sample. One entry per CDR3 protein, called by TCRdb with MiXCR from the 5' RACE reads. The table includes 850,000 to 1,100,000 distinct CDR3 sequences, around two fifths detected once. In the case of this clonotype: Its matching antigen is unknown.

Sequenced: blood. This clonotype originated in a man aged 18 to 35 in good health.

The CDR3 DNA reads as TGTGCCAGCAGCTTAGCCAAGACAGGGGGATATGGCTACACCTTC. Protein sequence: CASSLAKTGGYGYTF. The rearrangement links TRBV7-9 to TRBJ1-2; 9 nucleotides match TRBD1. Losses at the gene ends were 0 bases for V and 5 bases for J; bases not matched to a gene: 4. In germline, CDR1 is SEHNR, CDR2 FQNEAQ (reference sequence). The CDR3 length is 15 residues. Looking up the rest from reference TRBV7-9 and TRBJ1-2 gives the full variable domain: DTGVSQNPRHKITKRGQNVTFRCDPISEHNRLYWYRQTLGQGPEFLTYFQNEAQLEKSRLLSDRFSAERPKGSFSTLEIQRTEQGDSAMYLCASSLAKTGGYGYTFGSGTRLTVV.